This TCR beta chain was observed in a study of technical replicates of blood from several donors. This CDR3 contains 15 residues. CDR1 and CDR2 (germline): LNHDA, SQIVND (reference sequence). V gave up 9 bases and J gave up 3 bases, with 21 bases separating them. Assay: immunoSEQ multiplex PCR; the TCRdb copy retains only in-frame clones and omits some. Among more than 75,000 clones listed, about 96% were seen once. The chain recombines TRBV19 with TRBJ2-7, with a tentative D call TRBD1 (6 bases). This sequence originates from a human donor in good health. Sequenced material: T cells isolated from PBMCs. For the CDR3, the DNA is TGTGCCAGCAAGCGAAATGACAGGTTATACTACGAGCAGTACTTC. Translated: CASKRNDRLYYEQYF.